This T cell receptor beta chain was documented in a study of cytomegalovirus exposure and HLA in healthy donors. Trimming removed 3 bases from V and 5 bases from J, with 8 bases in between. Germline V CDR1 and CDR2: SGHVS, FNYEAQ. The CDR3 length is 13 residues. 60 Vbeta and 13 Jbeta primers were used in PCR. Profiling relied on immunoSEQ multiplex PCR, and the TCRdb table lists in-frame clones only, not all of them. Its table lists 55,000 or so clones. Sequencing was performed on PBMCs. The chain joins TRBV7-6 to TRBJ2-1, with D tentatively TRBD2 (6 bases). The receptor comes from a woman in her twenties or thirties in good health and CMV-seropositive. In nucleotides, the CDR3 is TGTGCCAGCAGCTTGGGACTGGACAATGAGCAGTTCTTC. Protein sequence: CASSLGLDNEQFF.